One and the same sample provided the 25 T cell receptor beta chains below, sequenced in a study of blood T cells in healthy people across ages. For the second PCR, which ran for about 7 to 11 cycles, a sample-barcoded 5' primer and a J-beta primer mix were used. TCRdb re-analysed the 5' RACE reads in MiXCR, keeping a single row per CDR3 protein. The data show 500,000 to 650,000 distinct CDR3 sequences, with over 25% seen just once and approximately 3.5% held by the top ten. The same data also contributed to another study, on T cells of mothers and their children.

The source material was blood. The source is a boy aged 2 to 10 in good health.

The chain employs TRBV20-1 and TRBJ2-1; TRBD2 matches at 7 bases. V shed 2 bases, J shed 4 bases, and the junction held 8 bases outside the gene matches. Looked up from germline, CDR1 is DFQATT and CDR2 is SNEGSKA (reference sequence). The CDR3 extends over 15 amino acids. This CDR3 is CSARMSGIEYNEQFF. The DNA of the CDR3 is TGCAGTGCTAGAATGAGCGGGATCGAATACAATGAGCAGTTCTTC.

This chain links TRBV20-1 with TRBJ2-3; D uncertain. Germline loops: CDR1 DFQATT, CDR2 SNEGSKA (reference sequence). CDR3 length: 13 residues. V lost 3 bases and J lost 0, with 7 bases in between. The CDR3 bases are TGCAGTGCTAGCCTTCTTAGCACAGATACGCAGTATTTT. It translates to CSASLLSTDTQYF.

This chain connects TRBV5-5 to TRBJ2-1; 7 nucleotides agree with TRBD2. Trimming at V came to 3 bases and at J to 5 bases, leaving 5 bases not matched to a gene. CDR1 is SGHKS and CDR2 is YYEKEE in the germline V gene (reference sequence). The CDR3 totals 14 residues. The CDR3 coding sequence is TGTGCCAGCAGCTGGCGGGACTACCACAATGAGCAGTTCTTC. This codes for CASSWRDYHNEQFF.

Worth noting for this clonotype: Mismatch with germline at one junction end may stem from a read error. This chain connects TRBV6-4 to TRBJ2-1; 12 bases align to TRBD2. Germline V lookup: CDR1 MRHNA, CDR2 SNTAGT. There are 17 residues in the CDR3. CDR3 coding DNA: TGTGCCAGCAGTCTCCTAGCGGGAGGGCCCCTCTACAGTGAGCAGTTCTTC. Its protein is CASSLLAGGPLYSEQFF.

This chain joins TRBV20-1 and TRBJ2-1; 9 positions match TRBD1. The germline CDR1 and CDR2 sequences are DFQATT and SNEGSKA (reference sequence). This CDR3 is built from 14 residues. V dropped 5 bases and J dropped 6; count of bases not matched to a gene: 8. CDR3 amino acids: CSALGQGFSNEQFF. CDR3 bases: TGCAGTGCTTTGGGACAGGGATTTTCCAATGAGCAGTTCTTC.

V is TRBV5-1 and J is TRBJ2-1, with TRBD1 matching over 7 bases. This CDR3 contains 14 residues. Germline V gene data show CDR1 as SGHRS and CDR2 as YFSETQ. V shed 1 base and J 9 bases; nucleotides not matched to a gene: 7. The CDR3 sequence: CASSLSTGLREQFF. CDR3 nucleotides: TGCGCCAGCAGCTTGTCGACAGGGTTACGTGAGCAGTTCTTC.

This rearrangement joins TRBV5-1 to TRBJ1-1; D ambiguous. The CDR3 totals 12 residues. V lost 5 bases and J 4 bases, leaving 9 bases between the germline ends. The germline V gene encodes CDR1 SGHRS and CDR2 YFSETQ. The CDR3 nucleotides are TGCGCCAGCAGGCACTGGGGCACTGAAGCTTTCTTT. This encodes CASRHWGTEAFF.

This clonotype was detected only a few times. J is TRBJ2-5 and V is TRBV21-1; the table names TRBD1, a call not compared with the DNA. TRBV21-1 is shown as a pseudogene. The CDR3 has 13 amino acids. As DNA, the CDR3 is TGTGCCAGCACCCGCCCCAGTGCGAGGACCCAGTACTTC. This encodes CASTRPSARTQYF.

This clonotype was found a few times. V gene TRBV20-1 combines with J gene TRBJ2-5; unclear D gene. Trimming removed 6 bases at V and 5 bases at J, with 16 bases between. The CDR3 sequence is 13 residues long. From germline, CDR1 is DFQATT and CDR2 SNEGSKA (reference sequence). The CDR3 DNA reads as TGCAGTGCGGGCCCGGAATCCCACGAGACCCAGTACTTC. Translation gives CSAGPESHETQYF.

Only one count was recorded for this clonotype. The chain couples TRBV4-3 to TRBJ1-2; 7 bases agree with TRBD1. The CDR3 has 14 amino acids. Germline values: CDR1 LGHNA, CDR2 YSLEER. V was clipped by 4 bases and J by 4 bases; unmatched bases: 6. The CDR3 sequence is CASSLTGVAYGYTF. The CDR3 DNA reads TGCGCCAGCAGCCTCACAGGGGTAGCCTATGGCTACACCTTC.

The chain couples TRBV12-3 or TRBV12-4 to TRBJ2-5; TRBD2 matches at 7 bases. The better agreement between TRBJ2-1 and the DNA end casts doubt on the J call. The CDR3 totals 14 residues. CDR3 protein: CASSKGAGVGGQFF. The DNA of the CDR3 is TGTGCCAGCAGTAAAGGGGCGGGAGTTGGTGGGCAGTTCTTC.

This chain uses TRBV12-3 or TRBV12-4 with TRBJ1-2; 8 bases align to TRBD1. The CDR3 sequence is 13 residues long. J lost 7 bases, V lost 5 bases, and 6 bases had no gene match. The CDR3 DNA is TGTGCCAGCAGTCGGACAGGGAGGTCTGGCTACACCTTC. Its translation is CASSRTGRSGYTF.

As for this clonotype: Just one base apart from a much larger clone, this may be a read error. V gene TRBV7-9 combines with J gene TRBJ1-1; D is unclear. CDR1 and CDR2 from the germline V gene are SEHNR and FQNEAQ (reference sequence). This CDR3 is built from 15 residues. In nucleotides, the CDR3 is TGTGCCAGCAGCTTAGCCGAAGGGATGAACACTGAAGCTCTCTTT. Encoded protein: CASSLAEGMNTEALF. The whole variable domain, remainder taken from reference TRBV7-9 and TRBJ1-1, is DTGVSQNPRHKITKRGQNVTFRCDPISEHNRLYWYRQTLGQGPEFLTYFQNEAQLEKSRLLSDRFSAERPKGSFSTLEIQRTEQGDSAMYLCASSLAEGMNTEALFGQGTRLTVV.

This clonotype was seen more than once but under ten times. The rearrangement links TRBV14 to TRBJ1-1, with D unresolved. CDR3 length: 14 amino acids. The V gene's germline CDR1 is SGHDN and CDR2 FVKESK. V lost 5 bases and J lost 0, with 10 bases in between. The CDR3: CASSLTYLNTEAFF. The CDR3 DNA reads TGTGCCAGCAGCTTGACTTACTTGAACACTGAAGCTTTCTTT.

The V gene is TRBV15, the J gene TRBJ2-3; D may be TRBD2 (5 bases). The ends were cut back, 0 bases at V and 8 bases at J, with 9 bases in the middle. This CDR3 spans 13 amino acids. The germline V gene encodes CDR1 LNHNV and CDR2 YYDKDF (reference sequence). CDR3 region: CATSREAAGTQYF. CDR3 DNA sequence: TGTGCCACCAGCAGAGAGGCGGCGGGTACGCAGTATTTT.

This clonotype came up a few times. V and J are TRBV3-1 and TRBJ1-6, with 7 bases fitting TRBD1. V was clipped by 7 bases and J by 10 bases; unmatched bases: 7. CDR3 size: 13 residues. Germline V gene data show CDR1 as LGHDT and CDR2 as YNNKEL (reference sequence). Written as DNA, the CDR3 is TGTGCCAGCACCACAGGGGACAGCTCACCCCTCCACTTT. Translating it yields CASTTGDSSPLHF.

The chain links TRBV18 to TRBJ2-3; no reliable D call. Germline V gene data show CDR1 as KGHSH and CDR2 as LQKENI. V lost 4 bases, J lost 5 bases, and 7 bases lay in between. This CDR3 contains 12 residues. CDR3 in amino acids: CASSQPRDTQYF. The CDR3 coding sequence is TGTGCCAGCTCACAACCCCGAGATACGCAGTATTTT.

The chain employs TRBV12-3 or TRBV12-4 and TRBJ1-2; the match to TRBD1 covers 7 bases. The CDR3 is 12 amino acids. V lost 5 bases to trimming and J lost 3 bases; unmatched junction nucleotides: 0. The CDR3 coding sequence is TGTGCCAGCAGTGACAGGGACTATGGCTACACCTTC. Its protein is CASSDRDYGYTF.

The chain joins TRBV6-4 to TRBJ2-5; the D is unclear. The J call may be incorrect, as the DNA end agrees better with TRBJ2-7. Per the germline V gene, CDR1 is MRHNA and CDR2 is SNTAGT. The CDR3 has 14 residues. CDR3 in amino acids: CASSDSPVPYEQYF. CDR3 DNA: TGTGCCAGCAGTGACTCCCCAGTTCCCTACGAGCAGTACTTC.

DNA for the CDR3: TGTGCCAGCAGCTTAATACCTAGCGGGGGGGCCCGGGGCACAGATACGCAGTATTTT. Protein sequence: CASSLIPSGGARGTDTQYF. The chain has TRBV7-6 and TRBJ2-3; 12 bases agree with TRBD2. J gave up 1 base and V 2 bases, and 10 bases lay outside the gene matches. The CDR3 covers 19 residues. The germline V gene has CDR1 SGHVS and CDR2 FNYEAQ. The variable domain in full, with the rest retrieved from reference TRBV7-6 and TRBJ2-3, is GAGVSQSPRYKVTKRGQDVALRCDPISGHVSLYWYRQALGQGPEFLTYFNYEAQQDKSGLPNDRFSAERPEGSISTLTIQRTEQRDSAMYRCASSLIPSGGARGTDTQYFGPGTRLTVL.

The gene calls are TRBV3-1 and TRBJ1-1; D uncertain. Looked up from germline, CDR1 is LGHDT and CDR2 is YNNKEL (reference sequence). Between the trimmed V and J ends, which lost 4 bases and 0 bases, there was a span of 9 bases. The CDR3 has 14 amino acids. The CDR3 nucleotides read TGTGCCAGCAGCCCCGAATCCATGAACACTGAAGCTTTCTTT. It yields the protein CASSPESMNTEAFF.

The sample holds a few counts of this clonotype. This chain's CDR3 is CASSPRRQDHTEAFF. The DNA of the CDR3 is TGTGCCAGCTCACCACGCCGACAGGACCACACTGAAGCTTTCTTT. The chain couples TRBV18 to TRBJ1-1; a weak D match, TRBD1 (6 bases). Germline V CDR1 and CDR2: KGHSH, LQKENI. The V end lost 1 base, the J end lost 3 bases, and 12 bases lay between the germline ends. The CDR3 is 15 amino acids.

The rearrangement uses TRBV2 and TRBJ2-1; TRBD2 aligns across 8 bases. The assigned J gene may be wrong: the sequence end matches TRBJ2-5 better. CDR3 length: 13 amino acids. Per germline, CDR1 SNHLY and CDR2 FYNNEI. CDR3 in DNA: TGTGCCAGCAGTACGGACGGGGGGGATGGCCAGTACTTC. This sequence encodes CASSTDGGDGQYF.

This clonotype was recorded a few times. This chain connects TRBV6-6 to TRBJ1-1; TRBD1 matches at 7 bases. Trimming removed 6 bases from V and 1 base from J; junction bases left unmatched: 11. Per germline, CDR1 MNHNY and CDR2 SVGAGI (reference sequence). CDR3 length: 16 residues. CDR3 sequence reads: CASSRRQGVGNTEAFF. The CDR3 region has the DNA TGTGCCAGCAGCCGACGACAGGGAGTAGGGAACACTGAAGCTTTCTTT.

The rearrangement uses TRBV9 and TRBJ2-1, with TRBD1 identical over 8 bases. The CDR3 is 17 amino acids. CDR1 SGDLS and CDR2 YYNGEE come from the germline V gene. With 0 bases clipped from V and 4 bases from J, the junction kept 9 bases outside the gene matches. In nucleotides, the CDR3 is TGTGCCAGCAGCGTAGCGGCCCCAGGGGGCGTTTACAATGAGCAGTTCTTC. Translated: CASSVAAPGGVYNEQFF. Together with reference TRBV9 and TRBJ2-1, the CDR3 gives the full variable domain: DSGVTQTPKHLITATGQRVTLRCSPRSGDLSVYWYQQSLDQGLQFLIQYYNGEERAKGNILERFSAQQFPDLHSELNLSSLELGDSALYFCASSVAAPGGVYNEQFFGPGTRLTVL.